These 17 T cell receptor beta chains originate from one sample sequenced in a study of PD-1 blockade in classical Hodgkin lymphoma. Libraries were prepared by immunoSEQ multiplex PCR; TCRdb keeps only in-frame clonotypes and omits some of them. The table shows about 97,000 clones, with over 80% occurring only once. In every patient, relapse followed autologous stem cell transplantation, while exposure to brentuximab vedotin differed. Here the sequenced sample was peripheral blood mononuclear cells (PBMCs), taken at baseline. The source of these receptors is a human donor with classical Hodgkin lymphoma.

V is TRBV11-2 and J is TRBJ1-1, with 12 bases aligning to TRBD1. Germline trimming cut 1 base from V and 2 bases from J; bases unmatched to any gene: 2. CDR1 and CDR2 (germline): SGHAT, FQNNGV. The length of the CDR3 is 16 residues. The CDR3 DNA follows: TGTGCCAGCAGCTTAGTAGGGACAGGGGGCAACACTGAAGCTTTCTTT. Translation gives CASSLVGTGGNTEAFF.

Here the CDR3 reads CASKELGGAGTEAFF. The CDR3 coding sequence is TGTGCCAGCAAGGAGTTGGGGGGCGCGGGCACTGAAGCTTTCTTT. This sequence joins TRBV6-1 and TRBJ1-1; D is perhaps TRBD1 (6 bases). The CDR3 extends over 15 amino acids. The V and J ends lost 7 bases and 4 bases respectively, with 19 bases between them. Germline lookup yields CDR1 MNHNS and CDR2 SASEGT.

The chain employs TRBV5-4 and TRBJ2-1; possibly TRBD2 for D (6 bases). Between the trimmed V and J ends, which lost 5 bases and 3 bases, there was a span of 9 bases. CDR3 length: 13 amino acids. CDR1 is SGHNT, CDR2 YYREEE, per germline (reference sequence). The CDR3 loop reads CASRKGLYNEQFF. DNA for the CDR3: TGTGCCAGCAGGAAGGGACTCTACAATGAGCAGTTCTTC.

The J gene is TRBJ2-1, the V gene TRBV7-3; D perhaps matches TRBD2 (5 bases). Germline V gene sequence: CDR1 SGHTA, CDR2 FQGTGA. Between the trimmed V and J ends, which lost 5 bases and 8 bases, there was a span of 13 bases. The CDR3 spans 13 residues. CDR3 sequence (DNA): TGTGCCAGCAGCCCCACGAGGGTCCATGAGCAGTTCTTC. Amino acid sequence: CASSPTRVHEQFF.

This rearrangement joins TRBV6-1 to TRBJ2-3; D not resolved. The CDR3 has 15 amino acids. CDR1 and CDR2 from the germline V gene are MNHNS and SASEGT. The ends were cut back, 3 bases at V and 8 bases at J, with 18 bases in the middle. CDR3: CASSDVGVLKGTQYF. As DNA, the CDR3 is TGTGCCAGCAGTGATGTTGGGGTTCTCAAGGGTACGCAGTATTTT.

The V and J genes are TRBV4-1 and TRBJ2-3; 9 nucleotides align to TRBD2. The trim removed 1 base at V and 2 bases at J, leaving 7 bases unmatched. This CDR3 contains 17 residues. The germline V gene encodes CDR1 MGHRA and CDR2 YSYEKL. The CDR3 is CASSQVRLAGITDTQYF. Here the CDR3 DNA reads TGCGCCAGCAGCCAAGTCCGGCTAGCGGGGATCACAGATACGCAGTATTTT.

V usage is TRBV5-1 and J usage is TRBJ2-1; TRBD2 is a possible D gene (6 bases). This CDR3 has 17 amino acids. The germline gives CDR1 SGHRS, CDR2 YFSETQ. V gave up 4 bases and J gave up 6 bases, with 23 bases separating them. The CDR3 region is CASSTGVTQIAFNEQFF. CDR3 nucleotide sequence: TGCGCCAGCAGCACGGGGGTAACCCAGATAGCGTTCAATGAGCAGTTCTTC.

J is TRBJ2-4 and V is TRBV7-2; D perhaps matches TRBD2 (6 bases). This CDR3 is built from 13 residues. Germline assignment: CDR1 SGHTA and CDR2 FQGNSA. V was clipped by 5 bases and J by 8 bases, with 13 bases between them. This chain's CDR3 is CASSRPTGDIQYF. DNA for the CDR3: TGTGCCAGCAGCCGTCCCACGGGAGACATTCAGTACTTC.

As to this clone: Other DNA sequences of this sample code for an identical CDR3. The chain employs TRBV5-1 and TRBJ2-7; D is ambiguous. The V end was cut by 0 bases, the J end by 2 bases, with 3 bases between. Germline values: CDR1 SGHRS, CDR2 YFSETQ. The CDR3 is made up of 12 amino acids. CDR3 nucleotides: TGCGCCAGCAGCTTGGATGCCTACGAGCAGTACTTC. Translation: CASSLDAYEQYF.

The chain links TRBV11-2 to TRBJ2-2; D may correspond to TRBD1 or TRBD2 (7 bases each). Germline lookup yields CDR1 SGHAT and CDR2 FQNNGV. Deletions cut 5 bases from V and 5 bases from J, with 12 bases between. The CDR3 length is 14 residues. CDR3 loop: CASSPRGGTGELFF. CDR3 in DNA: TGTGCCAGCAGCCCCAGGGGGGGGACCGGGGAGCTGTTTTTT.

The rearrangement uses TRBV19 and TRBJ1-1; D is ambiguous. V lost 6 bases and J lost 1, with 6 bases in between. Germline values: CDR1 LNHDA, CDR2 SQIVND (reference sequence). This CDR3 is built from 12 residues. CDR3 region: CASRNRNTEAFF. CDR3 coding DNA: TGTGCCAGTAGGAACAGGAACACTGAAGCTTTCTTT.

The chain joins TRBV9 to TRBJ2-6; D gene ambiguous. V was pared by 0 bases and J by 0 bases, with 4 bases between. Germline V gives CDR1 SGDLS, CDR2 YYNGEE. CDR3 length: 15 residues. DNA of the CDR3: TGTGCCAGCAGCGTAGGGATCTCTGGGGCCAACGTCCTGACTTTC. This codes for CASSVGISGANVLTF.

The genes are TRBV10-3 and TRBJ2-3, with 10 bases identical to TRBD2. The germline CDR1 and CDR2 sequences are ENHRY and SYGVKD. V dropped 3 bases and J dropped 1; count of bases not matched to a gene: 7. This CDR3 region has 17 residues. DNA for the CDR3: TGTGCCATCAGTGAAGGACTAGCGGTCCTCGGCACAGATACGCAGTATTTT. Translated: CAISEGLAVLGTDTQYF.

As for this clone: At the DNA level, this CDR3 is encoded by other sequences in the same sample as well. The chain is built from TRBV19 and TRBJ2-3; no definite D call. The CDR3 totals 15 residues. Germline CDR1 reads LNHDA; CDR2 reads SQIVND (reference sequence). The V end lost 3 bases, the J end lost 0 bases, and 10 bases lay between the germline ends. CDR3 DNA sequence: TGTGCCAGTAGTATGTTAGGAGCTAGCACAGATACGCAGTATTTT. Encoded protein: CASSMLGASTDTQYF.

This chain connects TRBV19 to TRBJ2-2, with 8 bases aligning to TRBD2. CDR1 LNHDA and CDR2 SQIVND come from the germline V gene (reference sequence). The CDR3 consists of 16 residues. V was clipped by 2 bases and J by 0 bases; unmatched bases: 2. Here the CDR3 reads CASSILAGANTGELFF. Here the CDR3 DNA reads TGTGCCAGTAGTATACTAGCGGGTGCGAACACCGGGGAGCTGTTTTTT.

The chain joins TRBV7-8 to TRBJ2-1; unclear D gene. Germline V lookup: CDR1 SGHVS, CDR2 FQNEAQ. The CDR3 totals 12 residues. V shed 5 bases and J shed 7 bases, with 9 bases lying between them. CDR3 nucleotide sequence: TGTGCCAGCAGCCCTTCGGGTAATGAGCAGTTCTTC. Translation: CASSPSGNEQFF.

The V call is TRBV27, the J call TRBJ2-5, with 11 nucleotides matching TRBD2. The CDR3 is made up of 13 amino acids. V lost 4 bases and J lost 5; bases outside the gene matches: 0. The germline V gene encodes CDR1 MNHEY and CDR2 SMNVEV (reference sequence). CDR3 amino acids: CASSSSGRETQYF. For the CDR3, the DNA is TGTGCCAGCAGTTCTAGCGGGAGGGAGACCCAGTACTTC.